Following are 12 T cell receptor beta chains from one sample sequenced in a study of blood T cell repertoires in COVID-19 (dated by TCRdb to the early 2020s). The receptor library was made with the immunoSEQ multiplex PCR assay. Here the immuneACCESS table is served through TCRdb, limited to in-frame sequences with V and J called. Missing clones are a known gap in these copies; in checked studies unresolved V genes cover under half, and the rest lacks a known reason. The sample yields almost 30,000 clones; approximately 67% were counted once. The ten largest clones add up to around 17% of the sample. The specimen sequenced was peripheral blood. The origin of the receptors is a human donor in a cohort sampled during active COVID-19.

This clone was seen only a few times. V is TRBV18 and J is TRBJ2-3; a weak D match, TRBD2 (5 bases). The CDR3 has 14 residues. The V gene lost 6 bases and the J gene lost 0 bases, with 10 bases spanning the gap. Germline CDR1 KGHSH, CDR2 LQKENI. CDR3: CASSRGASTDTQYF. The CDR3 coding sequence is TGTGCCAGCTCCCGGGGTGCTAGCACAGATACGCAGTATTTT.

This rearrangement joins TRBV7-9 to TRBJ1-2; 8 bases align to TRBD1. CDR1 and CDR2 from the germline V gene are SEHNR and FQNEAQ (reference sequence). This CDR3 spans 15 amino acids. The V segment lost 5 bases and the J segment 4 bases; nucleotides outside the gene matches: 9. As DNA, the CDR3 is TGTGCCAGCAGCCCGAACAGGGGGACGATCTATGGCTACACCTTC. It yields the protein CASSPNRGTIYGYTF.

This sequence joins TRBV28 and TRBJ2-7; D is ambiguous. The germline V gene has CDR1 MDHEN and CDR2 SYDVKM. Trimming took off 7 bases at V and 0 bases at J, with 7 bases between the two ends. There are 12 residues in the CDR3. The CDR3 coding sequence is TGTGCCAGCACCTCGAGCTCCTACGAGCAGTACTTC. Protein: CASTSSSYEQYF. The full variable domain, rest sourced from reference TRBV28 and TRBJ2-7, is DVKVTQSSRYLVKRTGEKVFLECVQDMDHENMFWYRQDPGLGLRLIYFSYDVKMKEKGDIPEGYSVSREKKERFSLILESASTNQTSMYLCASTSSSYEQYFGPGTRLTVT.

The chain has TRBV5-1 and TRBJ2-2; TRBD1 matches 9 bases. From germline, CDR1 is SGHRS and CDR2 YFSETQ. V lost 3 bases and J lost 3; bases outside the gene matches: 0. The CDR3 extends over 14 amino acids. In nucleotides, the CDR3 is TGCGCCAGCAGCTGGGACAGGGACACCGGGGAGCTGTTTTTT. It is translated as CASSWDRDTGELFF.

The CDR3 loop is CASSYGGTSVLNEQFF. The DNA for the CDR3 is TGTGCCAGCAGTTACGGAGGGACTAGCGTGCTCAATGAGCAGTTCTTC. The chain uses TRBV6-2 or TRBV6-3 and TRBJ2-1, with TRBD2 matching 10 bases. Unmatched junction bases numbered 7, after V lost 2 bases and J lost 6 bases. The CDR3 has 16 amino acids. CDR1 is MNHEY, CDR2 SVGEGT, per germline.

This clone was observed a single time. The V gene is TRBV18, the J gene TRBJ1-1, with D unresolved. V was cut by 2 bases and J by 4 bases, with 14 bases left in between. CDR3 length equals 15 residues. The germline V gene has CDR1 KGHSH and CDR2 LQKENI. CDR3 nucleotide sequence: TGTGCCAGCTCACCAGAGGGCAGGACCCGCACTGAAGCTTTCTTT. Its protein product is CASSPEGRTRTEAFF.

The sample holds a few counts of this clone. The rearrangement joins TRBV2 to TRBJ1-5; D might be TRBD1 (5 bases). Trimming left V 6 bases short and J 7 bases short, with 19 bases between. Germline lookup yields CDR1 SNHLY and CDR2 FYNNEI. CDR3 length equals 15 residues. CDR3 coding DNA: TGTGCCAGCAGGCCGGGACTACAGGTAGGGCAGCCCCAGCATTTT. Encoded protein: CASRPGLQVGQPQHF.

The V call is TRBV18, the J call TRBJ2-1, with TRBD2 matching over 11 bases. The CDR3 consists of 15 residues. V was pared by 3 bases and J by 8 bases, with 6 bases of the junction left unmatched. In germline, CDR1 is KGHSH, CDR2 LQKENI. The CDR3 DNA follows: TGTGCCAGCTCACCCCGGCTAGCGGGAGGCTATGAGCAGTTCTTC. Protein: CASSPRLAGGYEQFF.

This clone is a singleton in its sample. The chain joins TRBV11-2 to TRBJ2-7; TRBD1 matches at 8 bases. After removal of 4 bases from V and 4 bases from J, the junction contained 9 bases not matched to a gene. The germline V gene encodes CDR1 SGHAT and CDR2 FQNNGV. The CDR3 length is 15 residues. The DNA for the CDR3 is TGTGCCAGCAGCTCCTTACAGGGGGGTCGTTACGAGCAGTACTTC. Its protein is CASSSLQGGRYEQYF. The variable domain in full, completed from reference TRBV11-2 and TRBJ2-7, reads EAGVAQSPRYKIIEKRQSVAFWCNPISGHATLYWYQQILGQGPKLLIQFQNNGVVDDSQLPKDRFSAERLKGVDSTLKIQPAKLEDSAVYLCASSSLQGGRYEQYFGPGTRLTVT.

The chain carries TRBV11-3 and TRBJ2-3; D ambiguous. In germline, CDR1 is SGHNT, CDR2 YENEEA. This CDR3 comprises 17 residues. Trimming removed 0 bases from V and 0 bases from J, with 13 bases in between. CDR3 amino acids: CASSLDKWASSTDTQYF. The CDR3 nucleotides are TGTGCCAGCAGCTTAGACAAGTGGGCCAGTAGCACAGATACGCAGTATTTT.

The CDR3 reads CASRQDNYGYTF. CDR3 DNA: TGTGCCAGCCGACAGGATAACTATGGCTACACCTTC. The chain is built from TRBV7-9 and TRBJ1-2, with a tentative D call TRBD1 (6 bases). Germline CDR1 reads SEHNR; CDR2 reads FQNEAQ (reference sequence). This CDR3 contains 12 residues. V was clipped by 8 bases and J by 1 base, with 8 bases between them.

V is TRBV5-1 and J is TRBJ2-1; 9 positions match TRBD1. J was trimmed by 5 bases and V by 4 bases; bases with no gene match: 4. The length of the CDR3 is 14 residues. The V gene's germline CDR1 is SGHRS and CDR2 YFSETQ. DNA of the CDR3: TGCGCCAGCAGCGTCGACAGGGGGAACAATGAGCAGTTCTTC. It yields the protein CASSVDRGNNEQFF. The entire variable domain, with the rest obtained from reference TRBV5-1 and TRBJ2-1, is as follows: KAGVTQTPRYLIKTRGQQVTLSCSPISGHRSVSWYQQTPGQGLQFLFEYFSETQRNKGNFPGRFSGRQFSNSRSEMNVSTLELGDSALYLCASSVDRGNNEQFFGPGTRLTVL.